Below are 14 T cell receptor beta chains sequenced from a single sample in a study of blood T cell repertoires in COVID-19. The data were produced by immunoSEQ multiplex PCR, yet TCRdb's version contains in-frame clones alone and is incomplete. The sample carries roughly 180,000 clones, roughly four fifths recorded once. Input material: PBMCs or T cells enriched from blood (not recorded which). The receptors were gathered from a man between 50 and 59 years old who had recovered from COVID-19.

The V call is TRBV6-4, the J call TRBJ1-2; 8 bases agree with TRBD1. The trim removed 3 bases at V and 3 bases at J, leaving 3 bases unmatched. Germline lookup yields CDR1 MRHNA and CDR2 SNTAGT. The CDR3 totals 14 residues. The CDR3: CASSEEQGDYGYTF. CDR3 DNA sequence: TGTGCCAGCAGTGAGGAACAGGGGGACTATGGCTACACCTTC.

This sequence joins TRBV18 and TRBJ2-7; 10 positions agree with TRBD1. Germline CDR1 reads KGHSH; CDR2 reads LQKENI. V was clipped by 3 bases and J by 2 bases; unmatched bases: 7. The CDR3 length is 16 residues. This CDR3 is CASSPLSGTGAYEQYF. CDR3 nucleotide sequence: TGTGCCAGCTCACCTCTTTCCGGGACAGGGGCCTACGAGCAGTACTTC.

This chain uses TRBV9 with TRBJ2-1; weak D call: TRBD2 (5 bases). From germline, CDR1 is SGDLS and CDR2 YYNGEE. The CDR3 sequence is 15 residues long. Deletions cut 2 bases from V and 6 bases from J, with 15 bases between. The CDR3, as DNA: TGTGCCAGCAGCGTGAGCCCCGGGGTCAGCAATGAGCAGTTCTTC. This codes for CASSVSPGVSNEQFF.

The DNA for the CDR3 is TGTGCCAGCAGTGAAGCGATGGGAGGGGGTGGGCAGTTCTTC. Protein sequence: CASSEAMGGGGQFF. V gene TRBV6-1 combines with J gene TRBJ2-1; possible D gene TRBD2, 7 bases. Germline V gene lookup returns CDR1 MNHNS and CDR2 SASEGT. The CDR3 is made up of 14 amino acids. V dropped 0 bases and J dropped 12 bases, with 15 bases sitting between them.

V and J are TRBV10-3 and TRBJ2-7; 7 nucleotides agree with TRBD1. Germline V gives CDR1 ENHRY, CDR2 SYGVKD. The length of the CDR3 is 15 residues. The V and J ends lost 6 bases and 3 bases, in that order; junction bases with no gene match: 11. CDR3 bases: TGTGCCATCAGCGGGGACAGAGCTATGATCTACGAGCAGTACTTC. Protein: CAISGDRAMIYEQYF.

The V call is TRBV30, the J call TRBJ1-4; 7 positions agree with TRBD1. The V and J ends lost 2 bases and 8 bases, in that order; junction bases with no gene match: 11. The germline V gene has CDR1 GTSNPN and CDR2 SVGIG (reference sequence). This CDR3 is built from 15 residues. The CDR3 DNA is TGTGCCTGGAGTTCCAGACAGGGTGTCGGCGAAAAACTGTTTTTT. The encoded protein is CAWSSRQGVGEKLFF. The full variable domain, completed using reference TRBV30 and TRBJ1-4, is SQTIHQWPATLVQPVGSPLSLECTVEGTSNPNLYWYRQAAGRGLQLLFYSVGIGQISSEVPQNLSASRPQDRQFILSSKKLLLSDSGFYLCAWSSRQGVGEKLFFGSGTQLSVL.

This clone appeared a single time. This chain joins TRBV7-9 and TRBJ2-5; D remains unclear. The germline V gene has CDR1 SEHNR and CDR2 FQNEAQ (reference sequence). Trimming removed 1 base from V and 3 bases from J, with 6 bases in between. The CDR3 loop spans 13 amino acids. The CDR3, as DNA: TGTGCCAGCAGCTTAGACAGTGAAGAGACCCAGTACTTC. This sequence encodes CASSLDSEETQYF.

This clone was seen just once. V usage is TRBV7-8 and J usage is TRBJ1-1; no clear D gene. V dropped 6 bases and J dropped 3 bases, with 14 bases sitting between them. CDR1 is SGHVS and CDR2 is FQNEAQ in the germline V gene. CDR3 length equals 14 residues. CDR3 region: CASSPLVVDTEAFF. The CDR3 DNA sequence: TGTGCCAGCAGTCCACTCGTTGTGGACACTGAAGCTTTCTTT.

DNA for the CDR3: TGCGCCAGCAGCAGACAGGGGGTACCCACCTACGAGCAGTACTTC. Amino acid sequence: CASSRQGVPTYEQYF. The chain carries TRBV5-1 and TRBJ2-7; 9 nucleotides match TRBD1. Trimming removed 4 bases from V and 2 bases from J; junction bases left unmatched: 7. Germline lookup yields CDR1 SGHRS and CDR2 YFSETQ. CDR3 length equals 15 residues. Full variable domain (outside the CDR3, taken from reference TRBV5-1 and TRBJ2-7): KAGVTQTPRYLIKTRGQQVTLSCSPISGHRSVSWYQQTPGQGLQFLFEYFSETQRNKGNFPGRFSGRQFSNSRSEMNVSTLELGDSALYLCASSRQGVPTYEQYFGPGTRLTVT.

The chain employs TRBV11-2 and TRBJ2-7; TRBD1 matches at 10 bases. Germline V gene data show CDR1 as SGHAT and CDR2 as FQNNGV. V shed 10 bases and J 3 bases; nucleotides not matched to a gene: 6. CDR3 length equals 13 residues. The CDR3 protein is CATARDRGYEQYF. In DNA form, the CDR3 reads TGTGCCACCGCCCGGGACAGGGGCTACGAGCAGTACTTC.

The chain is built from TRBV7-2 and TRBJ2-2; D uncertain. The V gene's germline CDR1 is SGHTA and CDR2 FQGNSA. This CDR3 is built from 13 residues. The V end lost 5 bases, the J end lost 1 base, and 5 bases lay between the germline ends. CDR3 DNA: TGTGCCAGCAGCCCCAAGAACACCGGGGAGCTGTTTTTT. The encoded protein is CASSPKNTGELFF.

The V gene is TRBV7-2, the J gene TRBJ2-3; TRBD2 agrees at 11 bases. V gave up 5 bases and J gave up 1 base; unmatched junction bases: 2. The CDR3 length is 15 residues. Germline V gene sequence: CDR1 SGHTA, CDR2 FQGNSA. CDR3 protein: CASSALAGGTDTQYF. The DNA of the CDR3 is TGTGCCAGCAGCGCACTAGCGGGAGGCACAGATACGCAGTATTTT.

This chain uses TRBV9 with TRBJ2-7; possible D gene TRBD1, 6 bases. The germline V and J ends were trimmed by 3 bases and 3 bases, with 19 bases remaining between them. The CDR3 loop spans 16 amino acids. Germline V gene lookup returns CDR1 SGDLS and CDR2 YYNGEE. The CDR3 sequence: CASSGEGQLICYEQYF. The CDR3 DNA follows: TGTGCCAGCAGCGGGGAAGGACAGCTGATCTGCTACGAGCAGTACTTC.

The chain has TRBV3-1 (or the pseudogene TRBV3-2) and TRBJ2-7; 8 bases fit TRBD2. The CDR3 spans 17 residues. Trimming at V came to 4 bases and at J to 0 bases, leaving 11 bases not matched to a gene. CDR1 and CDR2 (germline): LGHDT, YNNKEL (reference sequence). CDR3: CASSPRALAVSSYEQYF. CDR3 nucleotides: TGTGCCAGCAGCCCCCGTGCACTAGCGGTGAGCTCCTACGAGCAGTACTTC.